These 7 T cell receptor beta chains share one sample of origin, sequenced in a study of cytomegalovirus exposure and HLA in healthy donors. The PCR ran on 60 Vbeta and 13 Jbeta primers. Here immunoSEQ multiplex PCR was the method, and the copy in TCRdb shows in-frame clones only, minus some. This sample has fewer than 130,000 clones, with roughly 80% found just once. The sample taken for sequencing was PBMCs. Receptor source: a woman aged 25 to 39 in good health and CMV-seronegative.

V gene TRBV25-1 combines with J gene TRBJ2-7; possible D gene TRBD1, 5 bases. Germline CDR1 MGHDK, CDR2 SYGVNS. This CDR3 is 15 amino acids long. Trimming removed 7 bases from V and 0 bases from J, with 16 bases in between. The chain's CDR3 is CASTPGQGNSYEQYF. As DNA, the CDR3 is TGTGCCAGCACCCCCGGGCAGGGTAACTCCTACGAGCAGTACTTC.

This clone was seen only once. The CDR3 is CASSPDRRGTTNEKLFF. The CDR3 coding sequence is TGTGCCAGCAGTCCGGACCGGCGGGGGACAACTAATGAAAAACTGTTTTTT. The chain recombines TRBV25-1 with TRBJ1-4; a weak D match, TRBD1 (5 bases). Germline V gene lookup returns CDR1 MGHDK and CDR2 SYGVNS. The CDR3 loop spans 17 amino acids. V was cut by 5 bases and J by 0 bases, with 16 bases left in between.

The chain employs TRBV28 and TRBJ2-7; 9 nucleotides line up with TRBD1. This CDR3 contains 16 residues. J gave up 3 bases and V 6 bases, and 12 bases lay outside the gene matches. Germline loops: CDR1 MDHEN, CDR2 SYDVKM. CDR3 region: CASSLTGGEAGYEQYF. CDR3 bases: TGTGCCAGCAGCCTTACAGGGGGCGAGGCAGGCTACGAGCAGTACTTC.

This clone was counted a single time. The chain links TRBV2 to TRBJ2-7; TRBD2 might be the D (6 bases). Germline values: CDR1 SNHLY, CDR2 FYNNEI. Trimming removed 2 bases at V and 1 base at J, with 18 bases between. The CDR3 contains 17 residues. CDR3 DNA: TGTGCCAGCAGTGAAACCCCGTTGACTAGTGAGTCCTACGAGCAGTACTTC. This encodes CASSETPLTSESYEQYF.

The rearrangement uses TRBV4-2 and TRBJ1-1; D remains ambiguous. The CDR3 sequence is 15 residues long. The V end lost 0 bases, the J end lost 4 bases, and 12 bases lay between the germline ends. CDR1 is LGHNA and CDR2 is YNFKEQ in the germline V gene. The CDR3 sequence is CASSQDGGLATEAFF. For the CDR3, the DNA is TGTGCCAGCAGCCAAGACGGTGGACTGGCCACTGAAGCTTTCTTT.

This chain's CDR3 is CASSPGTGNTEAFF. The DNA of the CDR3 is TGTGCCAGCAGTCCCGGGACAGGGAACACTGAAGCTTTCTTT. The gene calls are TRBV11-2 and TRBJ1-1; the match to TRBD1 covers 8 bases. The trim removed 6 bases at V and 1 base at J, leaving 4 bases unmatched. The CDR3 spans 14 residues. Germline V gene sequence: CDR1 SGHAT, CDR2 FQNNGV.

This chain's CDR3 is CASSPTGLPYEQYF. CDR3 coding DNA: TGTGCCAGTAGTCCGACAGGCCTACCCTACGAGCAGTACTTC. The V gene is TRBV19, the J gene TRBJ2-7; maybe TRBD1 (6 bases). The length of the CDR3 is 14 residues. Trimming removed 5 bases at V and 2 bases at J, with 13 bases between. Germline V gene data show CDR1 as LNHDA and CDR2 as SQIVND (reference sequence).